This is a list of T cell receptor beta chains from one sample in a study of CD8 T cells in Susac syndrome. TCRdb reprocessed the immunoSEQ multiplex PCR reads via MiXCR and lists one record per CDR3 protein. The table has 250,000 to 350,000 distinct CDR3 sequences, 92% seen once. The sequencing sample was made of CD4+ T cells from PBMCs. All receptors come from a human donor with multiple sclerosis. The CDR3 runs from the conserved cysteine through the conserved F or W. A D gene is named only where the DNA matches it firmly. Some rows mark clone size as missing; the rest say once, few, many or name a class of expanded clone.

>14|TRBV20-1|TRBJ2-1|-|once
TGCAGTGCTAGAGATCTGAGACGGGACAATGAGCAGTTCTTC
CSARDLRRDNEQFF
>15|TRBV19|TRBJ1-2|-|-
TGTGCCAGTAGTCTGTGGTACAGGGAAAACTATGGCTACACCTTC
CASSLWYRENYGYTF
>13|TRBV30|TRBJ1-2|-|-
TGTGCCTGGAGGGAAGGGGGAATCTATGGCTACACCTTC
CAWREGGIYGYTF
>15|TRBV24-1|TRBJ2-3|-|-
TGTGCCACCGGGGAGGAGTGGTCCAACACAGATACGCAGTATTTT
CATGEEWSNTDTQYF
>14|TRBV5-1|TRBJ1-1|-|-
TGCGCCAGCAGCTTGAATAGACCGAACACTGAAGCTTTCTTT
CASSLNRPNTEAFF
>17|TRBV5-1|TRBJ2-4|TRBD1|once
TGCGCCAGCAGCTCCCAGGACAGGGGCAAAGCCAAAAACATTCAGTACTTC
CASSSQDRGKAKNIQYF
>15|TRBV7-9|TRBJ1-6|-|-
TGTGCCAGCAGCGAGGCTGGGGCAGCGAAGTCACCCCTCCACTTT
CASSEAGAAKSPLHF
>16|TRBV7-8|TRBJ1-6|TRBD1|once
TGTGCCAGCAGCTTCCGGGACAGGGGGCGCGGTTCACCCCTCCACTTT
CASSFRDRGRGSPLHF
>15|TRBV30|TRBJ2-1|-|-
TGTGCCTGGGGCTTTGAGGAATCCATGACCCATGAGCAGTTCTTC
CAWGFEESMTHEQFF
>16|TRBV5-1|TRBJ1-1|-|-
TGCGCCAGCAGCTTGGGTAATGAGGGGCGTGACACTGAAGCTTTCTTT
CASSLGNEGRDTEAFF
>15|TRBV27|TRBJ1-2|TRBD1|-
TGTGCCAGCAGTCCCCTGACAGGGTCCGGCTATGGCTACACCTTC
CASSPLTGSGYGYTF
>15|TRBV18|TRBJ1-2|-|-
TGTGCCAGCTCACCAGGGGCCAGAATTTCTGATGGCTACACCTTC
CASSPGARISDGYTF
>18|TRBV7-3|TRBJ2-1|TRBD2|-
TGTGCCAGCAGCTTAACGGGTCCAGCGGGGAGGCTCTACAATGAGCAGTTCTTC
CASSLTGPAGRLYNEQFF
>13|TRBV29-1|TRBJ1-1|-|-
TGCAGCGTTAGGGGGATATTCGCAACTGAAGCTTTCTTT
CSVRGIFATEAFF
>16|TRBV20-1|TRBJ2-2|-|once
TGCAGTGCTAGAGACCGTATTAGATCGAACACCGGGGAGCTGTTTTTT
CSARDRIRSNTGELFF
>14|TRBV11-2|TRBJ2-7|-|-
TGTGCCAGCAGCTTAGAAAGGGGACCCTACGAGCAGTACTTC
CASSLERGPYEQYF
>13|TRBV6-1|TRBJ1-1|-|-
TGTGCCAGCCTCGGTGATGGGGGATGGATAGCTTTCTTT
CASLGDGGWIAFF
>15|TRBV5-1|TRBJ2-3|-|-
TGCGCCAGCAGGCCCGTGCCAGGGCCCCCAGATACGCAGTATTTT
CASRPVPGPPDTQYF
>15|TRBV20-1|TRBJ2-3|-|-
TGCAGTGCGGCAACTAGCAGCACTAGCACAGATACGCAGTATTTT
CSAATSSTSTDTQYF
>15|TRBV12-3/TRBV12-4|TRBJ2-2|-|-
TGTGCCAGCAGTTGGGAGACAGCGAACACCGGGGAGCTGTTTTTT
CASSWETANTGELFF
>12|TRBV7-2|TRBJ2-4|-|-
TGTGCCAGCAGCTTAGGTAACGGCCAGCAGTACTTC
CASSLGNGQQYF
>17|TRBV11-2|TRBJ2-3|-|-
TGTGCCAGCAGCTTAGTTTACCGCTCGGAGTACACAGATACGCAGTATTTT
CASSLVYRSEYTDTQYF
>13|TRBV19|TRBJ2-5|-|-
TGTGCCAGTAGTGCGGGACACGGGGAGACCCAGTACTTC
CASSAGHGETQYF
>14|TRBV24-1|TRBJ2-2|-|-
TGTGCCACCAGTGAGGGTATGCACACCGGGGAGCTGTTTTTT
CATSEGMHTGELFF